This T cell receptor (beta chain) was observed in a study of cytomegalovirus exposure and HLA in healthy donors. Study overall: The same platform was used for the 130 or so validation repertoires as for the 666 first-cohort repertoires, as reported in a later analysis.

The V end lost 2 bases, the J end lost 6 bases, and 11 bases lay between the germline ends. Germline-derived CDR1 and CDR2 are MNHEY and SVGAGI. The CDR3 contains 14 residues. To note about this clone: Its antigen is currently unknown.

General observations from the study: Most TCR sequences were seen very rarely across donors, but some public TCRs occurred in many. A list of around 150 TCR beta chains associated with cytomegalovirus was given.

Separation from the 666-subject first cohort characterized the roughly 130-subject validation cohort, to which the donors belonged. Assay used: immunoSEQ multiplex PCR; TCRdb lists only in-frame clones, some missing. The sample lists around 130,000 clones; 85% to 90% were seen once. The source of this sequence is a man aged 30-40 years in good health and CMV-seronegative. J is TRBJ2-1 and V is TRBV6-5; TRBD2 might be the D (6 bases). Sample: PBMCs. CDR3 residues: CASSYRGTLNEQFF. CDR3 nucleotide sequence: TGTGCCAGCAGTTACCGCGGGACTCTCAATGAGCAGTTCTTC.